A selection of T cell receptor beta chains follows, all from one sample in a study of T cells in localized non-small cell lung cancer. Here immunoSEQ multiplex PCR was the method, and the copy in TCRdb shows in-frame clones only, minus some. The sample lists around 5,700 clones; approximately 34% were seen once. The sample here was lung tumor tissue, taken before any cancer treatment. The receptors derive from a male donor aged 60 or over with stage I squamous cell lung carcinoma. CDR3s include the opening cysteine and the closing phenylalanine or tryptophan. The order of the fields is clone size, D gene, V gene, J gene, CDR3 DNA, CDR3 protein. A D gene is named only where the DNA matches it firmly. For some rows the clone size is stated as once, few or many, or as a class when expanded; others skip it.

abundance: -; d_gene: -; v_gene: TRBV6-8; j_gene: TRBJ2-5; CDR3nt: TGTGCCAGCAGTCCGTTCTCCCTAACGAAAGAGACCCAGTACTTC; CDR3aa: CASSPFSLTKETQYF
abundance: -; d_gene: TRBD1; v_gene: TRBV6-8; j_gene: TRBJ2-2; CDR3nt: TGTGCCAGCAGTGTCGGACAGGTGCGGAACACCGGGGAGCTGTTTTTT; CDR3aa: CASSVGQVRNTGELFF
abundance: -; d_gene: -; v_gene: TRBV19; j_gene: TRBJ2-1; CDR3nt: TGTGCCAGTAGTGTACTCTCCTACAATGAGCAGTTCTTC; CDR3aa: CASSVLSYNEQFF
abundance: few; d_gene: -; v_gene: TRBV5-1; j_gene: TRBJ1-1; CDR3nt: TGCGCCAGCAGCTTGGGTGGGGAGGGCACTGAAGCTTTCTTT; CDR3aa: CASSLGGEGTEAFF
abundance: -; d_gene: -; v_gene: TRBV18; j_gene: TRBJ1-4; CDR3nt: TGTGCCAGCTCACCTTCGACCGAGAATGAAAAACTGTTTTTT; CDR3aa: CASSPSTENEKLFF
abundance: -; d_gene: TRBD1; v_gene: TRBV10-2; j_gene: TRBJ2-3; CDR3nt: TGCGCCAGCAGTGGACAGGGATCAACGGATACGCAGTATTTT; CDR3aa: CASSGQGSTDTQYF
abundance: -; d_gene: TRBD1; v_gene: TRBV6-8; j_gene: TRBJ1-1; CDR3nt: TGTGCCAGCATTGAAACAGGGGGCTCGACTGAAGCTTTCTTT; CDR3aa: CASIETGGSTEAFF
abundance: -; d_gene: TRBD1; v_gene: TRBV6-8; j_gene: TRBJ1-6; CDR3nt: TGTGCCAGCAGTGACGGGACAGCTAATTCACCCCTCCACTTT; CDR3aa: CASSDGTANSPLHF
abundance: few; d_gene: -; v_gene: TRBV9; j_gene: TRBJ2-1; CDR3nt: TGTGCCAGCAGCCCGACCCCCGGGACACCACAGTTCTTC; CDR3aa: CASSPTPGTPQFF
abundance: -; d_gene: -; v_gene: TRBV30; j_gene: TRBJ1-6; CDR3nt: TGTGCCTGGAGTAATTATGACAGCTCACCCCTCCACTTT; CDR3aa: CAWSNYDSSPLHF
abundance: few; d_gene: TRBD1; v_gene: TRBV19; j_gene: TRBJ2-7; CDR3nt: TGTGCCAGTAGTCAAGGGGTGACAGGGTTGACCTACGAGCAGTACTTC; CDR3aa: CASSQGVTGLTYEQYF
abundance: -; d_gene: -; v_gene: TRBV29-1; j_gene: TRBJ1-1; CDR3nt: TGCAGCGCCCACCCGGACAGTATGAACACTGAAGCTTTCTTT; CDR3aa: CSAHPDSMNTEAFF
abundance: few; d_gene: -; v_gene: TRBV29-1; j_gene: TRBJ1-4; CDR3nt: TGCAGCGTTGCGAGGCCTGGGGAAAAACTGTTTTTT; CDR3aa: CSVARPGEKLFF
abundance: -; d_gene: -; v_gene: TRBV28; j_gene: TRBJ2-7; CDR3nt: TGTTTTCCCGACGGCCCGACCTACGAGCAGTACTTC; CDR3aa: CFPDGPTYEQYF
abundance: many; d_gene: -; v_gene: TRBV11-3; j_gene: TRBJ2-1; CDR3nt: TGTGCCAGCAGCTTAGGGTCAGGGGGGAACAATGAGCAGTTCTTC; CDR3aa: CASSLGSGGNNEQFF
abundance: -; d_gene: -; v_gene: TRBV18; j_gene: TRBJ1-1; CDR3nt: TGTGCCAGCTCACCTTCGAGGGTGATAGTGAACACTGAAGCTTTCTTT; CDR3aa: CASSPSRVIVNTEAFF
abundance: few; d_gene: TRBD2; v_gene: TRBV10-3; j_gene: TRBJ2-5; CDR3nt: TGTGCCATCAGTGAGTCGACTCGGCTAGCGGGAGGGGAGACCCAGTACTTC; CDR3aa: CAISESTRLAGGETQYF
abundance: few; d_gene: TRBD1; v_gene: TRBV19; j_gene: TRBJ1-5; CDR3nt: TGTGCCAGTAGTAGCCAAAGGGGGCGCAATCAGCCCCAGCATTTT; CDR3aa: CASSSQRGRNQPQHF
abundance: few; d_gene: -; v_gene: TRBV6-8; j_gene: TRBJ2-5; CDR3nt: TGTGCCAGCAGCCCGACTTGGAGGGAGACCCAGTACTTC; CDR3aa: CASSPTWRETQYF
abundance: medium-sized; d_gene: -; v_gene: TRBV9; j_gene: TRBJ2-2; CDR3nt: TGTGCCAGCAGCGTAGATCGGGTACCCCGGGAGCTGTTTTTT; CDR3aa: CASSVDRVPRELFF
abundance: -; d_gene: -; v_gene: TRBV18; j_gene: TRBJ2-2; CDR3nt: TGTGCCAGCTCACCATTACAGGGCGTTGGCACCGGGGAGCTGTTTTTT; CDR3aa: CASSPLQGVGTGELFF
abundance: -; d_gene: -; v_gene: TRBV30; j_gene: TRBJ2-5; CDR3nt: TGTGCCTGGAGTGTACAAGGCAGGGTATTCCAGTACTTC; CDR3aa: CAWSVQGRVFQYF
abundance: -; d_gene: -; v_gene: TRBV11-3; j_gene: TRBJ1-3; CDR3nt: TGTGCCAGCAGCTTAAGGGGAACTGGAAACACCATATATTTT; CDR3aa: CASSLRGTGNTIYF
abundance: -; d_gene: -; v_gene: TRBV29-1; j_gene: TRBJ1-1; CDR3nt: TGCAGCGTTCAGAAGGCCGAAATGAACACTGAAGCTTTCTTT; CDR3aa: CSVQKAEMNTEAFF
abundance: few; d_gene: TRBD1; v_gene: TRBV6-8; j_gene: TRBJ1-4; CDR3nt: TGTGCCTCCCACAGGGGACCTAATGAAAAACTGTTTTTT; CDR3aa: CASHRGPNEKLFF
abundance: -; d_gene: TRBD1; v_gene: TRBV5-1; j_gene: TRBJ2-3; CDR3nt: TGCGCCAGCAGCATACCGGGACAGGGAAGACAGACGCAGTATTTT; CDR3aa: CASSIPGQGRQTQYF
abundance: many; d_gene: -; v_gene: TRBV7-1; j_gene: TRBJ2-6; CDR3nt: TGTGCCAGCAGCTCAGGGACAAACTCTGGGGCCAACGTCCTGACTTTC; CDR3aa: CASSSGTNSGANVLTF
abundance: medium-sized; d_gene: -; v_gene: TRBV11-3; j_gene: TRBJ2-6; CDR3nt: TGTGCCAGCAGCTTGGGGGGGCCCTCTGGGGCCAACGTCCTGACTTTC; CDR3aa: CASSLGGPSGANVLTF
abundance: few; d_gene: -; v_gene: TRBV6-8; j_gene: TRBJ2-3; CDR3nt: TGTGCCAGCAGTGACCAGGGGATCGCGACAGATACGCAGTATTTT; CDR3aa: CASSDQGIATDTQYF
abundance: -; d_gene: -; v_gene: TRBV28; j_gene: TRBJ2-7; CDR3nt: TGTGCCAGCAGTGCCGAGGGTTACGAGCAGTACTTC; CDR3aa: CASSAEGYEQYF
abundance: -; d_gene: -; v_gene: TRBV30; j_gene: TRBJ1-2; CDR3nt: TGTGCCTGGAGTGAGGCGGTTGGCTACACCTTC; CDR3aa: CAWSEAVGYTF
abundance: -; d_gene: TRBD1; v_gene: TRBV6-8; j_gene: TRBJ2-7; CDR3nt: TGTGCCACCTTGTCAAGGGACAGGGGTCACGAGCAGTACTTC; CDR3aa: CATLSRDRGHEQYF
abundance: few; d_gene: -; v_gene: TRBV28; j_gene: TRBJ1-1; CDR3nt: TGTGCCAGCAGTACCTCGAACACTGAAGCTTTCTTT; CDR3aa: CASSTSNTEAFF
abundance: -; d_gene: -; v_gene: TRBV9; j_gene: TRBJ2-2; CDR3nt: TGTGCCAGCAGCGTAGAAGCGCGTCCCGGGGAGCTGTTTTTT; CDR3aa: CASSVEARPGELFF
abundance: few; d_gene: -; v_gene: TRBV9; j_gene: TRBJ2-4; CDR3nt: TGTGCCAGCAGTCGGGGTAATGGGAACATTCAGTACTTC; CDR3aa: CASSRGNGNIQYF
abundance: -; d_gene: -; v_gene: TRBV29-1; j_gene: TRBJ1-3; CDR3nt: TGCAGCTCAGATGCCGGGGGTACCCACATCTCTGGAAACACCATATATTTT; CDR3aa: CSSDAGGTHISGNTIYF
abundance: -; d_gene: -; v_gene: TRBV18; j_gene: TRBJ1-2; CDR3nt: TGTGCCAGCTCACTGTCAGAGAGCTCTAACTATGGCTACACCTTC; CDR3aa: CASSLSESSNYGYTF
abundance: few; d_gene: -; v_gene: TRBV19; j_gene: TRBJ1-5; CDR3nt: TGTGCCAGTAGTTCACTAGGCCAGCCCCAGCATTTT; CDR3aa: CASSSLGQPQHF
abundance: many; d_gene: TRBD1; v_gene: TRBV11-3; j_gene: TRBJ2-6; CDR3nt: TGTGCCAGCAGCTGGAACAGGGGCGCGGGGGCCAACGTCCTGACTTTC; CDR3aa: CASSWNRGAGANVLTF
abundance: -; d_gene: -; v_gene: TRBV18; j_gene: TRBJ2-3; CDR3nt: TGTGCCAGCTCACCACCCATGGCAGATACGCAGTATTTT; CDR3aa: CASSPPMADTQYF
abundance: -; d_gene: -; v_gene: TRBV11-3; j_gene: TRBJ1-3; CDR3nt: TGTGCCAGCAGCGAAAGCGAGCACTCTGGAAACACCATATATTTT; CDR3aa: CASSESEHSGNTIYF
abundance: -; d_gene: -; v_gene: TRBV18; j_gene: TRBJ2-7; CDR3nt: TGTGCCAGCTCACCCCAAGGGGCGGGGGACACCCCTGGCGAGCAGTACTTC; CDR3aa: CASSPQGAGDTPGEQYF
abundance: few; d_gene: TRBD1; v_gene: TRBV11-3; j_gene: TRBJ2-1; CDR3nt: TGTGCCAGCAGCGAGGGACAGGGGGGTTACAATGAGCAGTTCTTC; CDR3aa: CASSEGQGGYNEQFF
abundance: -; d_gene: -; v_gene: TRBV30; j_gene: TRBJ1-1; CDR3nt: TGTGCCTGGAGTATCGGGGGGGCCGCTGAAGCTTTCTTT; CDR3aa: CAWSIGGAAEAFF